The next 30 T cell receptor beta chains were all read from a single sample in a study of early T cells in non-severe SARS-CoV-2 infection. TCRdb re-analysed the 5' RACE reads in MiXCR, keeping a single row per CDR3 protein. The table lists about 59,000 distinct CDR3 sequences, around 13% of them singletons. The sequences come from whole blood, collected at baseline. These receptors came from an adult who was a healthcare worker with PCR-confirmed SARS-CoV-2 infection or an uninfected control (not recorded which).

This sequence joins TRBV2 and TRBJ2-5; a possible D gene is TRBD2 (6 bases). The germline V gene encodes CDR1 SNHLY and CDR2 FYNNEI. V was trimmed by 3 bases and J by 5 bases, leaving 13 bases between them. The CDR3 has 14 amino acids. The CDR3 DNA sequence: TGTGCCAGCAGTGAGTTTGTACTAGCTGAGACCCAGTACTTC. Amino acids: CASSEFVLAETQYF.

This clonotype appeared many times. The rearrangement joins TRBV20-1 to TRBJ2-3; D may be TRBD1 (5 bases). V was clipped by 3 bases and J by 4 bases, with 11 bases between them. Per germline, CDR1 DFQATT and CDR2 SNEGSKA (reference sequence). This CDR3 has 13 residues. The CDR3, as DNA: TGCAGTGCTAGCCGAAAGGGGTCAGATACGCAGTATTTT. Residues: CSASRKGSDTQYF.

This chain joins TRBV5-1 and TRBJ2-1, with D unresolved. Trimming removed 4 bases at V and 8 bases at J, with 10 bases between. The CDR3 consists of 12 residues. Germline assignment: CDR1 SGHRS and CDR2 YFSETQ. The CDR3 loop reads CASSLARYEQFF. DNA of the CDR3: TGCGCCAGCAGCCTGGCCCGATATGAGCAGTTCTTC.

The chain employs TRBV20-1 and TRBJ2-7, with TRBD1 identical over 8 bases. CDR3 length: 12 residues. V dropped 2 bases and J dropped 5; count of bases not matched to a gene: 2. Germline-derived CDR1 and CDR2 are DFQATT and SNEGSKA (reference sequence). In DNA, the CDR3 is TGCAGTGCTAGACCGGACAGGGACGAGCAGTACTTC. This codes for CSARPDRDEQYF.

This clonotype occurred a few times. The rearrangement joins TRBV10-3 to TRBJ2-2, with D uncertain. Deletions cut 3 bases from V and 4 bases from J, with 6 bases between. This CDR3 region has 13 residues. Germline V gene lookup returns CDR1 ENHRY and CDR2 SYGVKD. In nucleotides, the CDR3 is TGTGCCATCAGTGACCAGGTCACCGGGGAGCTGTTTTTT. Translation gives CAISDQVTGELFF.

This clonotype appeared many times. The V gene is TRBV20-1, the J gene TRBJ1-2; 11 bases match TRBD1. The J segment lost 5 bases and the V segment lost 3 bases, leaving 5 bases of the junction unmatched. The CDR3 spans 14 residues. The V gene's germline CDR1 is DFQATT and CDR2 SNEGSKA (reference sequence). The CDR3 spells CSARRDRGSYGYTF. CDR3 DNA: TGCAGTGCTAGGCGGGACAGGGGGTCTTATGGCTACACCTTC.

This clonotype was detected many times. The chain has TRBV2 and TRBJ1-5; D ambiguous. This CDR3 has 14 residues. V was pared by 0 bases and J by 2 bases, with 5 bases between. Germline V gene data show CDR1 as SNHLY and CDR2 as FYNNEI. The CDR3 loop reads CASSEAVGNQPQHF. The CDR3 region has the DNA TGTGCCAGCAGTGAAGCTGTCGGCAATCAGCCCCAGCATTTT.

The rearrangement joins TRBV4-3 to TRBJ2-3; TRBD1 might be the D (6 bases). CDR1 and CDR2 from the germline V gene are LGHNA and YSLEER. The V and J ends lost 1 base and 0 bases respectively, with 11 bases between them. The CDR3 runs to 16 residues. CDR3 region: CASSQGTELSTDTQYF. CDR3 bases: TGCGCCAGCAGCCAAGGGACAGAGCTTAGCACAGATACGCAGTATTTT.

V gene TRBV14 combines with J gene TRBJ2-1, with 7 bases identical to TRBD1. Germline V gene sequence: CDR1 SGHDN, CDR2 FVKESK. The CDR3 consists of 15 residues. V lost 4 bases to trimming and J lost 3 bases; unmatched junction nucleotides: 6. This CDR3 is CASSLAGTVYNEQFF. The CDR3 nucleotides are TGTGCCAGCAGCCTGGCCGGGACAGTCTACAATGAGCAGTTCTTC.

This clonotype was observed many times. The chain combines TRBV4-3 with TRBJ2-6; a weak D match, TRBD2 (5 bases). The CDR3 runs 20 residues. Trimming took off 5 bases at V and 1 base at J, with 24 bases between the two ends. CDR1 and CDR2 from the germline V gene are LGHNA and YSLEER. CDR3 in amino acids: CASSKVGDFFGTSGANVLTF. CDR3 DNA sequence: TGCGCCAGCAGCAAAGTCGGGGATTTTTTTGGCACTTCTGGGGCCAACGTCCTGACTTTC.

The genes are TRBV7-6 and TRBJ2-3; the match to TRBD2 covers 13 bases. The J segment lost 3 bases and the V segment lost 4 bases, leaving 13 bases of the junction unmatched. The CDR3 extends over 19 amino acids. Germline V gene data show CDR1 as SGHVS and CDR2 as FNYEAQ. Here the CDR3 DNA reads TGTGCCAGCAGCTCTGCGTTTACGGGACTAGCGGGGAATACAGATACGCAGTATTTT. Its translation: CASSSAFTGLAGNTDTQYF.

This clonotype has at least ten counts. This chain connects TRBV14 to TRBJ2-1; 10 bases agree with TRBD1. This CDR3 is built from 17 residues. Unmatched junction bases numbered 10, after V lost 3 bases and J lost 5 bases. Germline-derived CDR1 and CDR2 are SGHDN and FVKESK. CDR3 sequence: CASSQPGGQGFHNEQFF. CDR3 DNA: TGTGCCAGCAGCCAGCCGGGGGGACAGGGGTTTCACAATGAGCAGTTCTTC.

This clonotype was recorded at least ten times. This chain joins TRBV11-2 and TRBJ1-5; tentative D call: TRBD1 (5 bases). V lost 5 bases to trimming and J lost 6 bases, with 17 bases between them. The CDR3 sequence is 15 residues long. The V gene's germline CDR1 is SGHAT and CDR2 FQNNGV. DNA for the CDR3: TGTGCCAGCAGCGCGACCCAGGGACGAGGTCAGCCCCAGCATTTT. This translates into CASSATQGRGQPQHF. Full variable domain (rest looked up from reference TRBV11-2 and TRBJ1-5): EAGVAQSPRYKIIEKRQSVAFWCNPISGHATLYWYQQILGQGPKLLIQFQNNGVVDDSQLPKDRFSAERLKGVDSTLKIQPAKLEDSAVYLCASSATQGRGQPQHFGDGTRLSIL.

In DNA, the CDR3 is TGTGCCAGCAGAATGGGGACAGGGCGTCGGAATTCACCCCTCCACTTT. Protein product: CASRMGTGRRNSPLHF. The V and J genes are TRBV5-4 and TRBJ1-6; 9 nucleotides agree with TRBD1. V dropped 5 bases and J dropped 7; count of bases not matched to a gene: 10. The germline gives CDR1 SGHNT, CDR2 YYREEE (reference sequence). The CDR3 runs 16 residues.

CDR3 loop: CASTRSGGKDEQYF. CDR3 DNA sequence: TGTGCCAGCACCCGCTCAGGGGGAAAGGACGAGCAGTACTTC. The chain carries TRBV14 and TRBJ2-7; 7 positions match TRBD1. This CDR3 has 14 residues. Germline assignment: CDR1 SGHDN and CDR2 FVKESK. V dropped 7 bases and J dropped 5; count of bases not matched to a gene: 11.

The chain uses TRBV7-2 and TRBJ2-7, with a weak D call TRBD1 (5 bases). Trimming shortened V by 2 bases and J by 2 bases, and 10 bases separated the two germline ends. From germline, CDR1 is SGHTA and CDR2 FQGNSA. The CDR3 extends over 14 amino acids. The CDR3 reads CASSLTAGTYEQYF. CDR3 DNA sequence: TGTGCCAGCAGCTTAACAGCAGGGACCTACGAGCAGTACTTC.

In this sample, this clonotype is medium-sized (0.01 to 0.1%). J is TRBJ2-2 and V is TRBV7-2, with a possible D match to TRBD2 (5 bases). The CDR3 loop spans 14 amino acids. Looked up from germline, CDR1 is SGHTA and CDR2 is FQGNSA. V gave up 2 bases and J gave up 4 bases, with 8 bases separating them. The CDR3 loop reads CASSLSGVTGELFF. CDR3 in DNA: TGTGCCAGCAGCTTATCCGGGGTCACCGGGGAGCTGTTTTTT. The full variable domain, completed using reference TRBV7-2 and TRBJ2-2, is GAGVSQSPSNKVTEKGKDVELRCDPISGHTALYWYRQSLGQGLEFLIYFQGNSAPDKSGLPSDRFSAERTGGSVSTLTIQRTQQEDSAVYLCASSLSGVTGELFFGEGSRLTVL.

This chain links TRBV2 with TRBJ1-2, with D maybe TRBD1 (6 bases). The CDR3 extends over 12 amino acids. Trimming removed 6 bases from V and 14 bases from J, with 19 bases in between. Germline assignment: CDR1 SNHLY and CDR2 FYNNEI. In DNA, the CDR3 is TGTGCCAGCAGCCTACAGCAGGGGATACTAACCTTC. Translation: CASSLQQGILTF.

This clonotype came up once. The chain couples TRBV28 to TRBJ2-1; D is ambiguous. The CDR3 is made up of 14 amino acids. Between the trimmed V and J ends, which lost 3 bases and 1 base, there was a span of 7 bases. Germline V gene sequence: CDR1 MDHEN, CDR2 SYDVKM. The CDR3 nucleotides are TGTGCCAGCAGTTTTCATGCTTCCTACAATGAGCAGTTCTTC. Protein sequence: CASSFHASYNEQFF.

This clonotype was recorded a few times. The chain carries TRBV28 and TRBJ1-5; D not certain. The germline gives CDR1 MDHEN, CDR2 SYDVKM. V was pared by 6 bases and J by 9 bases, with 9 bases between. The CDR3 runs to 11 residues. CDR3 region: CASSVPGPQHF. DNA for the CDR3: TGTGCCAGCAGCGTCCCTGGGCCCCAGCATTTT.

This chain uses TRBV5-1 with TRBJ2-7, with 7 bases aligning to TRBD2. V lost 1 base and J lost 4; bases outside the gene matches: 8. Germline lookup yields CDR1 SGHRS and CDR2 YFSETQ. The CDR3 is made up of 15 amino acids. CDR3 sequence reads: CASSLSRDYTYEQYF. As DNA, the CDR3 is TGCGCCAGCAGCTTGTCCCGGGACTACACTTACGAGCAGTACTTC.

This chain connects TRBV7-2 to TRBJ2-1, with 13 bases lining up with TRBD2. Germline lookup yields CDR1 SGHTA and CDR2 FQGNSA. The CDR3 has 17 residues. Trimming took 0 bases from V and 3 from J; bases not matched to a gene: 2. This chain's CDR3 is CASSLALAGGDYNEQFF. Written as DNA, the CDR3 is TGTGCCAGCAGCTTAGCACTAGCGGGAGGGGACTACAATGAGCAGTTCTTC.

This chain links TRBV24-1 with TRBJ2-5, with 7 bases matching TRBD2. CDR3 length equals 15 residues. In germline, CDR1 is KGHDR, CDR2 SFDVKD. Trimming removed 5 bases from V and 2 bases from J; junction bases left unmatched: 7. The CDR3 DNA is TGTGCCACCAGTGCGGGGGGAAGGAGTCAAGAGACCCAGTACTTC. This codes for CATSAGGRSQETQYF.

This clonotype has at least ten counts. The chain carries TRBV5-6 and TRBJ1-6, with D tentatively TRBD1 (6 bases). V lost 0 bases and J 7 bases, leaving 8 bases between the germline ends. The CDR3 runs to 14 residues. Per germline, CDR1 SGHDT and CDR2 YYEEEE. CDR3 bases: TGTGCCAGCAGCTTGGAAGGGGGAAATTCACCCCTCCACTTT. Protein product: CASSLEGGNSPLHF.

In this sample, this clonotype turned up many times. J is TRBJ1-1 and V is TRBV7-6, with a weak D call TRBD1 (6 bases). Trimming removed 1 base at V and 2 bases at J, with 17 bases between. CDR1 is SGHVS and CDR2 is FNYEAQ in the germline V gene. The CDR3 runs 17 residues. The CDR3 DNA is TGTGCCAGCAGCTTAGTAGGCCCGGACAGAATTAACACTGAAGCTTTCTTT. It translates to CASSLVGPDRINTEAFF.

This chain connects TRBV20-1 to TRBJ2-7; D gene uncertain. The CDR3 sequence is 14 residues long. The germline V gene has CDR1 DFQATT and CDR2 SNEGSKA (reference sequence). V was pared by 3 bases and J by 7 bases, with 19 bases between. In DNA, the CDR3 is TGCAGTGCTAGTGGCTTTCTGGCCCCCTCTGAGCAGTACTTC. It codes for CSASGFLAPSEQYF.

To note about this clonotype: One end of the junction does not line up with germline, which may come from a read error. The CDR3 DNA reads as TGCGCCAGCAGCTTGACAGCGGGGGGACTTTCGAACACCGGGGAGCCGTTTTTT. The encoded protein is CASSLTAGGLSNTGEPFF. V usage is TRBV5-1 and J usage is TRBJ2-2, with 9 bases matching TRBD2. The CDR3 spans 18 residues. Germline V lookup: CDR1 SGHRS, CDR2 YFSETQ.

The V gene is TRBV12-3 or TRBV12-4, the J gene TRBJ2-3; TRBD2 matches 10 bases. V was clipped by 5 bases and J by 0 bases; unmatched bases: 5. CDR3 length: 16 amino acids. The CDR3, as DNA: TGTGCCAGCAGTCGGACTAGCGGCCTGAGCACAGATACGCAGTATTTT. Its protein product is CASSRTSGLSTDTQYF.

This clonotype was seen only a few times. The chain couples TRBV20-1 to TRBJ2-1; no clear D. The CDR3 spans 13 residues. Germline V gene lookup returns CDR1 DFQATT and CDR2 SNEGSKA (reference sequence). The V gene lost 1 base and the J gene lost 3 bases, with 7 bases spanning the gap. The CDR3 bases are TGCAGTGCTAGAGGTGCACGCTACAATGAGCAGTTCTTC. This gives the protein CSARGARYNEQFF.

This clonotype was counted ten times or more. The CDR3 sequence: CASSSWDSSSFNGYTF. The DNA of the CDR3 is TGTGCCAGCAGCAGTTGGGACAGCTCAAGCTTCAATGGCTACACCTTC. The chain employs TRBV11-2 and TRBJ1-2, with 7 nucleotides matching TRBD1. The germline gives CDR1 SGHAT, CDR2 FQNNGV. CDR3 length equals 16 residues. The junction had 15 bases not matched to a gene; V was cut back by 5 bases and J by 6 bases.